This T cell receptor beta chain was recovered during a study of CD8 T cells in ankylosing spondylitis (dated by TCRdb to 2016 to 2017). Looking at the study overall: T cell receptor beta repertoires were profiled in healthy donors and ankylosing spondylitis patients so that disease-linked TCR variants could be found. The full study cohort comprised 25 ankylosing spondylitis patients and some 100 healthy donors. Peripheral blood was sampled, and synovial fluid was also collected from ankylosing spondylitis patients.

The sample was run on an Illumina HiSeq 2500. Quantitative 5'-RACE with molecular barcodes was the method used to prepare the TCR beta libraries. In the source study's methods: Disease-linked TCR variants were identified with a new computational method built on a probabilistic model of VDJ rearrangement. TCRdb itself trimmed the public reads at Q25 with fastp, ran MiXCR and retained productive beta chains. Duplicate CDR3 protein sequences are folded into a single record with the most common DNA and genes. The V and J calls here are based on TCRdb, not the publication. Counted in this sample were approximately 220,000 distinct CDR3 sequences; approximately 24% of them appeared once. The ten largest make up approximately 6.6% of the sample. From the cysteine through the phenylalanine, the CDR3 covers 14 amino acids. CDR3 DNA only is kept here, 42 bases in frame from base 1. Trimming takes 5 bases from V and 3 bases from J, and the germline ends sit 13 bases apart. CDR1 LGHNT and CDR2 FRNRAP were looked up in the germline V gene.

This clonotype appeared once. Its antigen remains unidentified. No qualities accompany the bases; no much larger clone lies one base away. One read alone lends weak support. The study at large found these results: The disease-linked clones were reported to be significantly enriched in matched synovial fluid samples from ankylosing spondylitis patients. Blood from ankylosing spondylitis patients appeared to be characterized by a TCR beta motif made up of fewer than ten highly homologous amino acid variants. Some motif variants had previously been reported in the synovial fluid and blood of reactive arthritis patients, which suggests shared mechanisms of disease initiation. A CD8+ phenotype was shown by the disease-linked clones, which were found at relatively low frequencies in peripheral blood.

In this chain, TRBV12-5 is recombined with TRBJ2-5; the D gene identity is not certain. This receptor was obtained from a male donor with ankylosing spondylitis or in good health (not recorded which). Sequencing was done on a sample of blood, either unsorted or a sorted T cell fraction (not recorded which). The DNA sequence is given as TGTGCTAGTGGTCTGCTTCCAGAAGAAGAGACCCAGTACTTC. The resulting protein is CASGLLPEEETQYF.